This T cell receptor beta chain was captured in a study of blood T cell repertoires in COVID-19. Turning to the study itself: Symptom resolution, clearance, or two negative PCRs marked donors in Cohort 3 as recovered. COVID-19 samples from acute and convalescent phases originated in the United States, Italy and Spain.

Clinical history reported by participants formed the basis on which cohorts were assigned. J was trimmed by 8 bases and V by 1 base; bases with no gene match: 10. The CDR3 extends over 16 amino acids. Germline CDR1 is MGHRA and CDR2 is YSYEKL. This clone came up a few times. Libraries were prepared by immunoSEQ multiplex PCR; TCRdb keeps only in-frame clonotypes and omits some of them. The sample yields 210,000 or so clones, roughly nine tenths seen once. V and J are TRBV4-1 and TRBJ2-1; 8 nucleotides align to TRBD2. This receptor was taken from a woman aged 50 to 60 in a cohort exposed to, infected with or recovered from COVID-19 (not recorded which). Sequencing was carried out using PBMCs or T cells enriched from blood (not recorded which). CDR3 residues: CASSQGRTSLLDEQFF. CDR3 sequence (DNA): TGCGCCAGCAGCCAAGGTCGGACTAGCCTCTTGGATGAGCAGTTCTTC.